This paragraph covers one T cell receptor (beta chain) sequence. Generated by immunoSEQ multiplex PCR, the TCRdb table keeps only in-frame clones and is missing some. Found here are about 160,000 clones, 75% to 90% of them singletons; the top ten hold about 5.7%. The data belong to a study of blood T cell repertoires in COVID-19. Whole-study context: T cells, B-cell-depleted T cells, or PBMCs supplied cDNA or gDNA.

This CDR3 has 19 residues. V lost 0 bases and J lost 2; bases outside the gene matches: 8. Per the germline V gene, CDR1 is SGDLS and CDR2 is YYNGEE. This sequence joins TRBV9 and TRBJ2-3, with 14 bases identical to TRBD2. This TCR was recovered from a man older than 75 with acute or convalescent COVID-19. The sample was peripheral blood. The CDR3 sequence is CASSVGVGLAGGSTDTQYF. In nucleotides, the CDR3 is TGTGCCAGCAGCGTAGGAGTCGGACTAGCGGGGGGATCCACAGATACGCAGTATTTT.